This TCR beta chain emerged from a study of T cell changes during pregnancy in multiple sclerosis. Sequencing was performed with immunoSEQ multiplex PCR; in TCRdb, only in-frame clones are kept and a portion is missing. Of 45,000 to 55,000 clones in the sample, over 80% were seen once. The receptor's source is a female donor in good health, enrolled as a control in a pregnancy study. The sequencing used CD4+ T cells from peripheral blood mononuclear cells, collected after pregnancy.

As DNA, the CDR3 is TGTGCCAGCCGCCACAGGGACTATGGCTACACCTTC. Protein sequence: CASRHRDYGYTF. The chain employs TRBV6-1 and TRBJ1-2, with a tentative D call TRBD1 (6 bases). This CDR3 region has 12 residues. The V end lost 8 bases, the J end lost 3 bases, and 10 bases lay between the germline ends. CDR1 and CDR2 (germline): MNHNS, SASEGT.